This T cell receptor beta chain was retrieved from a study of T cells in Graves' hyperthyroidism and ophthalmopathy. Across the study: Peripheral blood specimens were obtained at initial diagnosis, prior to any treatment.

This clonotype was counted many times. The antigen remains unidentified. The CDR3 contains 15 residues. With V trimmed by 3 bases and J by 7 bases, 6 bases remained unmatched. Germline V gives CDR1 PRHDT, CDR2 FYEKMQ (reference sequence). The study's findings and limits: Among clonotypes expanded in thyroid above 0.001, most were also found in blood. Stable hyperthyroidism was told apart from ophthalmopathy by a model built on 13 V-J features. It was a median approximately 6 months before onset that the model predicted ophthalmopathy.

The source material, RNA transcripts, was used to amplify TCR beta CDR3 regions. Initially, a first-round RT-PCR of the TCR CDR3 employed the HTBI primer set. Each CDR3 protein is one row after TCRdb ran MiXCR on the multiplex PCR reads. The top ten clones hold 25% to 30% of a sample with some 500,000 distinct CDR3 sequences, roughly 16% of them seen once. This clonotype was obtained from a woman aged 25 to 45 with Graves' ophthalmopathy. The rearrangement uses TRBV13 and TRBJ2-4; 10 bases align to TRBD1. The sequencing sample was made of blood. DNA of the CDR3: TGTGCCAGCAGCTTGGCCGGGACAGGGGCCAACATTCAGTACTTC. This codes for CASSLAGTGANIQYF. The whole variable domain, remainder taken from reference TRBV13 and TRBJ2-4, is AAGVIQSPRHLIKEKRETATLKCYPIPRHDTVYWYQQGPGQDPQFLISFYEKMQSDKGSIPDRFSAQQFSDYHSELNMSSLELGDSALYFCASSLAGTGANIQYFGAGTRLSVL.